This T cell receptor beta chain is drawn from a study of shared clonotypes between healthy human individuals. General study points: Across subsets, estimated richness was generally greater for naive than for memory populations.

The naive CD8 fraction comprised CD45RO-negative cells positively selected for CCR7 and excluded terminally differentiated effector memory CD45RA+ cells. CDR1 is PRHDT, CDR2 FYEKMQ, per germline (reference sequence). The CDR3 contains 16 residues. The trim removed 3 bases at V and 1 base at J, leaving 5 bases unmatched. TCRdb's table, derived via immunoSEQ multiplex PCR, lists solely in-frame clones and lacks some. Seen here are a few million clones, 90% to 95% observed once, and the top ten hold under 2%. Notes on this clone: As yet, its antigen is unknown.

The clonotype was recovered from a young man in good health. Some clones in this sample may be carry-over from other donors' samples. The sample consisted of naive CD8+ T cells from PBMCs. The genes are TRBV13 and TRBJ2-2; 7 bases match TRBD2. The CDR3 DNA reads TGTGCCAGCAGCTTCGAGCGGGACCTGAACACCGGGGAGCTGTTTTTT. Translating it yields CASSFERDLNTGELFF.